Following are 7 T cell receptor beta chains from one sample sequenced in a study of blood T cell repertoires in COVID-19. Assay: immunoSEQ multiplex PCR; the TCRdb copy retains only in-frame clones and omits some. Among around 180,000 clones listed, 76% were seen once. Specimen: PBMCs or T cells enriched from blood (not recorded which). These receptors came from a woman between 45 and 65 years old with acute COVID-19.

This clone has only one observation. The rearrangement links TRBV28 to TRBJ2-4; 9 positions agree with TRBD2. Germline trimming cut 6 bases from V and 8 bases from J; bases unmatched to any gene: 11. Per the germline V gene, CDR1 is MDHEN and CDR2 is SYDVKM. This CDR3 contains 15 residues. The CDR3 coding sequence is TGTGCCAGCAGCGATCTAGCGGGGTCTGGGTACATTCAGTACTTC. The encoded protein is CASSDLAGSGYIQYF.

In regard to this clone: The sample carries other DNA sequences with the same CDR3. The chain couples TRBV29-1 to TRBJ1-2; unclear D gene. This CDR3 spans 11 amino acids. V was trimmed by 4 bases and J by 5 bases, leaving 8 bases between them. Germline CDR1 is SQVTM and CDR2 is ANQGSEA. This CDR3 reads CSVVSGYGYTF. CDR3 DNA sequence: TGCAGCGTTGTTTCGGGGTATGGCTACACCTTC. Based on the CDR3 plus reference TRBV29-1 and TRBJ1-2, the full variable domain is SAVISQKPSRDICQRGTSLTIQCQVDSQVTMMFWYRQQPGQSLTLIATANQGSEATYESGFVIDKFPISRPNLTFSTLTVSNMSPEDSSIYLCSVVSGYGYTFGSGTRLTVV.

This rearrangement joins TRBV10-3 to TRBJ1-1; no clear D. This CDR3 is 14 amino acids long. The V end was cut by 5 bases, the J end by 1 base, with 11 bases between. CDR1 is ENHRY and CDR2 is SYGVKD in the germline V gene. The CDR3 is CAISFDPGNTEAFF. The CDR3 DNA is TGTGCCATCAGTTTTGACCCAGGGAACACTGAAGCTTTCTTT.

This sequence joins TRBV9 and TRBJ2-2; D uncertain. This CDR3 is built from 13 residues. Germline-derived CDR1 and CDR2 are SGDLS and YYNGEE. Trimming cost V 1 base and J 5 bases, with 6 bases left between them. The CDR3 nucleotides are TGTGCCAGCAGCGTAACGGTAACCGGGGAGCTGTTTTTT. Translation: CASSVTVTGELFF.

This rearrangement joins TRBV6-5 to TRBJ1-6; a weak D match, TRBD1 (5 bases). This CDR3 has 14 amino acids. V was cut by 2 bases and J by 6 bases, with 8 bases left in between. From germline, CDR1 is MNHEY and CDR2 SVGAGI. This CDR3 is CASSYRQINSPLHF. The CDR3 coding sequence is TGTGCCAGCAGTTACCGACAGATTAATTCACCCCTCCACTTT.

This sequence joins TRBV3-1 (or the pseudogene TRBV3-2) and TRBJ2-2; TRBD2 matches at 11 bases. Trimming cost V 4 bases and J 5 bases; bases outside gene matches: 6. This CDR3 region has 16 residues. Germline CDR1 LGHDT, CDR2 YNNKEL (reference sequence). The CDR3 nucleotides read TGTGCCAGCAGCCCCCGACTAGCGGGGCGAACCGGGGAGCTGTTTTTT. Translating gives CASSPRLAGRTGELFF.

The V call is TRBV7-2, the J call TRBJ1-3, with a weak D call TRBD1 (6 bases). Germline values: CDR1 SGHTA, CDR2 FQGNSA. The CDR3 contains 15 residues. The V and J ends lost 4 bases and 5 bases respectively, with 15 bases between them. The CDR3, as DNA: TGTGCCAGCAGCTCGCCCGGGACACTTAGAAACACCATATATTTT. Translation: CASSSPGTLRNTIYF.